The present TCR beta chain was sequenced within a study of beta chain features in type 1 diabetes. General study results and limits: Unsettled here was the matter of whether HLA type influences TCRB rearrangement. Patients with type 1 diabetes carried fewer insertions and had more deletions at their VDJ junctions. All four CD4+ subsets of Type 1 diabetes patients contained TCRB CDR3s that were moderately but significantly shorter.

Trimming stripped 1 base from V and 2 bases from J, with 23 bases between. CDR1 and CDR2 from the germline V gene are LNHDA and SQIVND (reference sequence). The CDR3 extends over 19 amino acids. As every portion of the isolated RNA was reverse transcribed, the sequencing read expressed TCRB transcripts. Clones were read by immunoSEQ multiplex PCR, and TCRdb kept only the in-frame ones, dropping some. This sample has approximately 730,000 clones, with around 15% found just once. Sorting of CD4+ naive, central memory, regulatory and stem cell-like memory cells was performed via CD45RO/CCR7/CD25/CD127/CD95/CD27. Regarding this clone: Its antigen is as yet unknown.

Sequences were obtained from naive CD4+ T cells from blood. The chain has TRBV19 and TRBJ1-1; no definite D call. This TCR derives from a young man with type 1 diabetes. The CDR3 nucleotides read TGTGCCAGTAGTATAGGTTACCGCCGGCATCCACCCGCTAACACTGAAGCTTTCTTT. Residues: CASSIGYRRHPPANTEAFF.